The present entry profiles one T cell receptor beta chain with its context. Its antigen is not known. Reverse transcription of all isolated RNA meant that expressed TCRB transcripts were sequenced. Sequencing used immunoSEQ multiplex PCR; TCRdb keeps in-frame clones, though not all of them. The sample lists about 340,000 clones, roughly 14% occurring once. The data stem from a study of beta chain features in type 1 diabetes. Looking at the study overall: Healthy donors and patients had similar age, gender and cell yields.

Points from the study as a whole: All four CD4+ subsets from Type 1 diabetes patients carried moderately but significantly shorter TCRB CDR3s.

V lost 0 bases, J lost 5 bases, and 12 bases lay in between. CDR3 length equals 15 residues. Germline V gene data show CDR1 as SGDLS and CDR2 as YYNGEE. The TCR originated in a woman aged 18-35 years with type 1 diabetes. What was sequenced was naive CD4+ T cells from blood. The chain is built from TRBV9 and TRBJ2-1; tentatively, D is TRBD2 (7 bases). CDR3 DNA sequence: TGTGCCAGCAGCGTAGCTGCGGGGGCGGACAATGAGCAGTTCTTC. It encodes CASSVAAGADNEQFF.